This T cell receptor beta chain was identified in a study of early T cells in non-severe SARS-CoV-2 infection. Overall study context: Bulk RNA taken from unsorted whole blood was sequenced, leaving chains unpaired.

In this sample, this clonotype turned up many times. The antigen remains unidentified. Unique molecular identifiers were affixed to single, distinct cDNA molecules. One entry per CDR3 protein, called by TCRdb with MiXCR from the 5' RACE reads. Of 100,000 to 120,000 distinct CDR3 sequences listed, 12% are singletons. Trimming removed 6 bases at V and 0 bases at J, with 16 bases between. This CDR3 has 16 residues. Germline CDR1 and CDR2: LGHNT and FRNRAP. Study findings and constraints: Database matching using VDJdb favored anti-spike CD8 responses, with private and CD4 specificities left missing.

The gene calls are TRBV12-5 and TRBJ2-3, with D hard to call. The material sequenced was whole blood. The sequence was collected from an adult who was a healthcare worker with PCR-confirmed SARS-CoV-2 infection or an uninfected control (not recorded which). The CDR3 region has the DNA TGTGCTAGTGGGCCGGTTACCGGCTCTAGCACAGATACGCAGTATTTT. Its translation: CASGPVTGSSTDTQYF.